The sequence of this TCR beta chain was determined in a study of early T cells in non-severe SARS-CoV-2 infection. About the research overall: Sequencing was performed on bulk RNA from unsorted whole blood, leaving chains unpaired.

Regarding the study as a whole: There was a bias toward anti-spike CD8 responses in VDJdb matching, which missed private and CD4 specificities.

Germline V CDR1 and CDR2: LNHDA, SQIVND (reference sequence). CDR3 length equals 17 residues. After removal of 6 bases from V and 6 bases from J, the junction contained 12 bases not matched to a gene. This clonotype was seen only a few times. Its antigen remains unknown. Unique molecular identifiers (one per individual cDNA molecule) were attached. One entry per CDR3 protein, called by TCRdb with MiXCR from the 5' RACE reads. The sample has fewer than 40,000 distinct CDR3 sequences, around 5.7% seen once; the top ten hold approximately 4.6%. The sequenced sample consisted of whole blood. The gene calls are TRBV19 and TRBJ1-4; 11 positions agree with TRBD1. The receptor was isolated from an adult who was a healthcare worker with PCR-confirmed SARS-CoV-2 infection or an uninfected control (not recorded which). This CDR3 reads CASSPGTGGPSDEKLFF. CDR3 DNA sequence: TGTGCCAGTAGCCCCGGGACAGGGGGACCCTCCGATGAAAAACTGTTTTTT.